This T cell receptor beta chain was sequenced for a study of CD8+ T cells in alopecia areata. Overall study findings and caveats: It was lesional scalp, especially alopecia totalis/universalis, that showed higher clonality than normal scalp. One nonresponder leaves baseline CD8+ expansion's link to response uncertain. There were many expanded lesional clones persisting in scalp and blood during tofacitinib.

The CDR3 is made up of 14 amino acids. V was trimmed by 0 bases and J by 6 bases, leaving 12 bases between them. Germline loops: CDR1 SGDLS, CDR2 YYNGEE. A note on this clone: Its antigen remains unknown.

Isolated RNA was reverse transcribed into cDNA used as the sequencing template. Here immunoSEQ multiplex PCR was the method, and the copy in TCRdb shows in-frame clones only, minus some. Here the sample spans 150,000 to 200,000 clones, approximately 49% being singletons. Described treatment: oral pan-JAK inhibitor, 5-10 mg twice daily. The chain recombines TRBV9 with TRBJ1-1; D gene uncertain. The sequencing used CD8+ T cells sorted from blood, collected around week 53, from a patient treated with tofacitinib. The TCR originated in a human donor with alopecia areata. CDR3 DNA: TGTGCCAGCAGCGTAGGTTTGGATGTTGCTGAAGCTTTCTTT. As protein: CASSVGLDVAEAFF.